This TCR beta chain was identified in a study of T cell responses to AZD1222 COVID-19 vaccine. Study findings and constraints: In all cases, repertoires were sampled only after the peak T cell response. Of spike-specific TCRs, nearly half reportedly target regions left unmutated in variants.

TCRdb keeps only in-frame clones here, not all; method: immunoSEQ multiplex PCR. The table includes approximately 190,000 clones, around 90% detected once. V was shortened by 3 bases and J by 6 bases, with 15 bases between the two germline ends. The CDR3 contains 15 residues. CDR1 DFQATT and CDR2 SNEGSKA come from the germline V gene (reference sequence). On this clone itself: Its antigen is not identified.

The source was peripheral blood, collected on day 0 of AZD1222 vaccination. The receptor comes from an adult in good health. This chain uses TRBV20-1 with TRBJ1-6, with D maybe TRBD1 (5 bases). In DNA, the CDR3 is TGCAGTGCTAGTCTCCAGGGTTGGGGTAATTCACCCCTCCACTTT. Residues: CSASLQGWGNSPLHF.